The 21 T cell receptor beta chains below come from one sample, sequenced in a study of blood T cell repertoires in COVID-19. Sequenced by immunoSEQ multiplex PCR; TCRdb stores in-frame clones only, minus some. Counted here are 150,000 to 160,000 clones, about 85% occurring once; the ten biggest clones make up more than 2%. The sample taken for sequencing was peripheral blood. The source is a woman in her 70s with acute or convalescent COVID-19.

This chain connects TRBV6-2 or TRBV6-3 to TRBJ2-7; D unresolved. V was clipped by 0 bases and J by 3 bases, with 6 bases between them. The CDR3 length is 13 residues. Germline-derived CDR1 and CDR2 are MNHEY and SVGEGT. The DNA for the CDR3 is TGTGCCAGCAGTTACTCCCCTAGCTACGAGCAGTACTTC. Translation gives CASSYSPSYEQYF.

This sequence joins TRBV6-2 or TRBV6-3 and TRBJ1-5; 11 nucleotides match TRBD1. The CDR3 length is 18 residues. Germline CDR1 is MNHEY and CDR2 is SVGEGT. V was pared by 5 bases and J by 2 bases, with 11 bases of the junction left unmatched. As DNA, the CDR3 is TGTGCCAGCAGTATGGACAGGGGGCTACCCAGGGGCAATCAGCCCCAGCATTTT. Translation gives CASSMDRGLPRGNQPQHF.

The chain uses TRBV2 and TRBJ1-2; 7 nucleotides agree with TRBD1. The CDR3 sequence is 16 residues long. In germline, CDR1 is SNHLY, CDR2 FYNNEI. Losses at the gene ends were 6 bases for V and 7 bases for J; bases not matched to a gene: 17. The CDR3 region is CASRERSGGSDGGYTF. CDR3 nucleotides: TGTGCCAGCAGAGAGCGGTCAGGGGGGTCCGATGGTGGCTACACCTTC.

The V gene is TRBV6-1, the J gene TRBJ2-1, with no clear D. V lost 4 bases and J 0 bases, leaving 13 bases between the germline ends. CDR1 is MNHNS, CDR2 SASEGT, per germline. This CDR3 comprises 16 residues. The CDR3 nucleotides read TGTGCCAGCAGTGCCCTCGAACAGCTCTCCTACAATGAGCAGTTCTTC. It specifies CASSALEQLSYNEQFF.

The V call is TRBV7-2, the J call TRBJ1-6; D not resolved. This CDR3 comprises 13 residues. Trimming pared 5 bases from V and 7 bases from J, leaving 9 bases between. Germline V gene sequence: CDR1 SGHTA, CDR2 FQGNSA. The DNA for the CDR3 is TGTGCCAGCAGCCCCAGACAAAATTCACCCCTCCACTTT. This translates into CASSPRQNSPLHF.

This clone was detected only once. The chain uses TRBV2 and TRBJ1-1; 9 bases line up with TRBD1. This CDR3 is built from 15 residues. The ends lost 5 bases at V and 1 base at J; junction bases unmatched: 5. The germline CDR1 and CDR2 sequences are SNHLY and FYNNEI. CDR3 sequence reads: CASSLDRGRNTEAFF. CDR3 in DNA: TGTGCCAGCAGTTTGGACAGGGGAAGGAACACTGAAGCTTTCTTT.

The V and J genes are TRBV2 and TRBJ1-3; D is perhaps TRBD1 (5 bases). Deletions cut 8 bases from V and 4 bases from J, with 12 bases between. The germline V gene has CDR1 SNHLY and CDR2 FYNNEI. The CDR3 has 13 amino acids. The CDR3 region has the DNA TGTGCCAGCGGGGGGGAGTTCGGAAACACCATATATTTT. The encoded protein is CASGGEFGNTIYF.

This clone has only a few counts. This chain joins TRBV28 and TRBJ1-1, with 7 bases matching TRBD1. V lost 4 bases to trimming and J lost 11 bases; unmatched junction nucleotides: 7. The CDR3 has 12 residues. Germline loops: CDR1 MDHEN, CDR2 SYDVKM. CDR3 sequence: CASSSSGGRAFF. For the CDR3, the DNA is TGTGCCAGCAGTTCGTCAGGGGGTAGGGCTTTCTTT.

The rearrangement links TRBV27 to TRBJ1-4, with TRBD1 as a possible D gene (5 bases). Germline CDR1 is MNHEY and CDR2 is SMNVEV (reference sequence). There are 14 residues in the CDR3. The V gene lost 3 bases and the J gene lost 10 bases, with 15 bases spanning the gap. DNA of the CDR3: TGTGCCAGCAGTTTCAAACCGGGGGAAGGAAAACTGTTTTTT. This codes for CASSFKPGEGKLFF.

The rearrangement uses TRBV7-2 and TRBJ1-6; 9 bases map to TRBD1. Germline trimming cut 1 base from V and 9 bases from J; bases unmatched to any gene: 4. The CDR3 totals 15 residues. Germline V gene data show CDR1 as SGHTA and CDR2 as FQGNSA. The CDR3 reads CASSLGGQGRSPLHF. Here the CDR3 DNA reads TGTGCCAGCAGCTTAGGGGGACAGGGACGTTCACCCCTCCACTTT.

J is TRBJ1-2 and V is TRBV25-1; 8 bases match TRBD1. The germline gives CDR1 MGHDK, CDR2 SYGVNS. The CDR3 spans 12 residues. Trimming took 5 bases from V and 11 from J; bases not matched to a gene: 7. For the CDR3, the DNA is TGTGCCAGCAGTCCCCGGACAGGGTTGTACACCTTC. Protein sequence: CASSPRTGLYTF.

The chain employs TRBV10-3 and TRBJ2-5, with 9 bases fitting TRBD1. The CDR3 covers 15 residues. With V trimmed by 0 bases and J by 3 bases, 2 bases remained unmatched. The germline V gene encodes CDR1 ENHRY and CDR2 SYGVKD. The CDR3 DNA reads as TGTGCCATCAGTGAGTCGACAGGGGGAAAAGAGACCCAGTACTTC. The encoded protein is CAISESTGGKETQYF.

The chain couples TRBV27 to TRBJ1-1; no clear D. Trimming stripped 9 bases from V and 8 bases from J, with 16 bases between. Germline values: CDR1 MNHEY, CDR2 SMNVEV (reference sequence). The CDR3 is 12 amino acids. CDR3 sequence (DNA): TGTGCCAGTCACAGAGTCGTAGGAGAAGCTTTCTTT. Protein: CASHRVVGEAFF.

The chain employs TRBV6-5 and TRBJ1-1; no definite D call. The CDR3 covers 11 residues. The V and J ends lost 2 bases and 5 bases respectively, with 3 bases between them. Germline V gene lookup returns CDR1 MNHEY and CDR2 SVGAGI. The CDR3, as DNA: TGTGCCAGCAGTTACCGGACTGAAGCTTTCTTT. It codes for CASSYRTEAFF.

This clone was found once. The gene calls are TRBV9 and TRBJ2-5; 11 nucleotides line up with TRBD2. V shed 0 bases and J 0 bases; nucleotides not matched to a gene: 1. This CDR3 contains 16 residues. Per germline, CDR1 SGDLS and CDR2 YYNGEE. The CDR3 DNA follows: TGTGCCAGCAGCGTAGGACTAGCGGGGTACCAAGAGACCCAGTACTTC. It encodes CASSVGLAGYQETQYF.

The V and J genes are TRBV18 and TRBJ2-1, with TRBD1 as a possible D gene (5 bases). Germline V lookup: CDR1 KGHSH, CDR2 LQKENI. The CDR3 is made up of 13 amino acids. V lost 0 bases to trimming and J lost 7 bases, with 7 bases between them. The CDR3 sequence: CASSPPGANEQFF. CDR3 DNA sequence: TGTGCCAGCTCACCACCAGGGGCTAATGAGCAGTTCTTC.

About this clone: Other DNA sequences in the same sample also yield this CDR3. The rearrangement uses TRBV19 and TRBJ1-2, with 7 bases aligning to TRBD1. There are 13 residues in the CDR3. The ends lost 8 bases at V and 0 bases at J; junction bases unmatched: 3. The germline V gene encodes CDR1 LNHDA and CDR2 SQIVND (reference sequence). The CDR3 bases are TGTGCCAGTCGGGGACAGCCTAACTATGGCTACACCTTC. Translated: CASRGQPNYGYTF.

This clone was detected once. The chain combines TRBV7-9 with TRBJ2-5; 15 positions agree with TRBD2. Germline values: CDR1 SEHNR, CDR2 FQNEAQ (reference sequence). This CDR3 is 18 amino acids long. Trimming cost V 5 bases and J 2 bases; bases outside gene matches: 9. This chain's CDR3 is CASSTPGLAGGQQETQYF. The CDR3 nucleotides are TGTGCCAGCAGCACCCCGGGACTAGCGGGGGGCCAACAAGAGACCCAGTACTTC.

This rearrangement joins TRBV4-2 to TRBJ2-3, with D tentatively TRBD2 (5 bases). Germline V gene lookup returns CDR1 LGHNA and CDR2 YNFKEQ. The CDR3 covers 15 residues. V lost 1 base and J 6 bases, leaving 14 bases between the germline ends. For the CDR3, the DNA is TGTGCCAGCAGCCAAGTCGGGGATTTGGTGGATACGCAGTATTTT. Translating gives CASSQVGDLVDTQYF.

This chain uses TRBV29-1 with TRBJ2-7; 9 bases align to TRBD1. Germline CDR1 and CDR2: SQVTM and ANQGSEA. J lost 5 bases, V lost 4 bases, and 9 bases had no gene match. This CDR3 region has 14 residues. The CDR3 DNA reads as TGCAGCGTTGTGGGAGGGACAGGGCTTCACGAGCAGTACTTC. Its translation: CSVVGGTGLHEQYF.

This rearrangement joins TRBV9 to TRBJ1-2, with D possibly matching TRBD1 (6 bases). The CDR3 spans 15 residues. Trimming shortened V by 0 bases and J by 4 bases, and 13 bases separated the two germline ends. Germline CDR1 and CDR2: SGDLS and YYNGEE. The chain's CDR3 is CASSVDTGSVYGYTF. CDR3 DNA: TGTGCCAGCAGCGTAGATACAGGGTCCGTCTATGGCTACACCTTC.